Listed here are 23 T cell receptor beta chains from one sample, sequenced in a study of neoadjuvant nivolumab and ipilimumab in lung cancer. The assay was immunoSEQ multiplex PCR, and TCRdb's table has in-frame clones only and misses some. This sample carries approximately 40,000 clones, 85% to 90% of them seen once, and the ten largest clones take 2.5% to 3.5%. The source material was peripheral blood, sampled before neoadjuvant nivolumab, alone or with ipilimumab. The receptors originated from an adult with non-small cell lung cancer.

This clone is classed as medium-sized. This chain uses TRBV30 with TRBJ2-1, with D maybe TRBD1 (6 bases). The CDR3 loop spans 15 amino acids. Trimming cost V 0 bases and J 4 bases, with 13 bases left between them. CDR1 is GTSNPN and CDR2 is SVGIG in the germline V gene (reference sequence). CDR3 bases: TGTGCCTGGAGTGTACTGGCAGGGGAGTACAATGAGCAGTTCTTC. It codes for CAWSVLAGEYNEQFF.

The V call is TRBV5-6, the J call TRBJ2-7; no reliable D call. Per germline, CDR1 SGHDT and CDR2 YYEEEE. This CDR3 contains 12 residues. Trimming removed 4 bases at V and 6 bases at J, with 11 bases between. The CDR3, as DNA: TGTGCCAGCAGCGAGGCCAGTAGCGAGCAGTACTTC. Protein product: CASSEASSEQYF.

This chain joins TRBV11-3 and TRBJ2-5, with 14 bases fitting TRBD2. The CDR3 extends over 15 amino acids. V gave up 5 bases and J gave up 7 bases; unmatched junction bases: 6. Germline CDR1 and CDR2: SGHNT and YENEEA. This CDR3 reads CASSPGLAGVGTQYF. In nucleotides, the CDR3 is TGTGCCAGCAGCCCGGGACTAGCGGGAGTGGGGACCCAGTACTTC.

The chain couples TRBV18 to TRBJ2-1, with 12 nucleotides matching TRBD2. Germline values: CDR1 KGHSH, CDR2 LQKENI. The CDR3 is 16 amino acids. J lost 7 bases, V lost 2 bases, and 6 bases had no gene match. In DNA form, the CDR3 reads TGTGCCAGCTCACCAGGAACTAGCGGGAGGCGAAATGAGCAGTTCTTC. This codes for CASSPGTSGRRNEQFF.

The chain has TRBV7-2 and TRBJ2-3; 8 bases agree with TRBD2. Germline-derived CDR1 and CDR2 are SGHTA and FQGNSA. Trimming removed 5 bases from V and 2 bases from J; junction bases left unmatched: 9. The CDR3 spans 16 residues. This CDR3 is CASSTYPGRVTDTQYF. CDR3 nucleotides: TGTGCCAGCAGCACCTACCCCGGGAGGGTCACAGATACGCAGTATTTT.

This clone was detected once. This chain joins TRBV11-2 and TRBJ1-1; a weak D match, TRBD1 (6 bases). Germline CDR1 reads SGHAT; CDR2 reads FQNNGV. V lost 0 bases to trimming and J lost 5 bases, with 13 bases between them. The CDR3 contains 15 residues. CDR3 sequence: CASSLDNRVWTEAFF. DNA of the CDR3: TGTGCCAGCAGCTTAGACAACAGGGTTTGGACTGAAGCTTTCTTT.

The chain is built from TRBV19 and TRBJ2-7; either TRBD1 or TRBD2 may fit D (5 bases each). CDR1 and CDR2 from the germline V gene are LNHDA and SQIVND (reference sequence). The CDR3 contains 15 residues. Trimming left V 5 bases short and J 2 bases short, with 16 bases between. The DNA for the CDR3 is TGTGCCAGTAGTCCCCTGGGACGGGGAGCCTACGAGCAGTACTTC. It yields the protein CASSPLGRGAYEQYF.

The CDR3 coding sequence is TGTGCCAGCAGTTACTCGGTCGGGCGGGCAAGCGAGCAGTACTTC. Protein sequence: CASSYSVGRASEQYF. The chain uses TRBV6-5 and TRBJ2-7; a weak D match, TRBD2 (5 bases). V was cut by 0 bases and J by 6 bases, with 15 bases left in between. The CDR3 length is 15 residues. The germline CDR1 and CDR2 sequences are MNHEY and SVGAGI.

This clone was observed a handful of times. The chain has TRBV5-4 and TRBJ1-2, with D uncertain. V gave up 4 bases and J gave up 8 bases, with 18 bases separating them. The CDR3 runs to 14 residues. From germline, CDR1 is SGHNT and CDR2 YYREEE (reference sequence). In DNA, the CDR3 is TGTGCCAGCAGCCCGTCGATTGGGCGTCAGGGCTACACCTTC. Amino acids: CASSPSIGRQGYTF. Filled out from reference TRBV5-4 and TRBJ1-2, the complete variable domain reads ETGVTQSPTHLIKTRGQQVTLRCSSQSGHNTVSWYQQALGQGPQFIFQYYREEENGRGNFPPRFSGLQFPNYSSELNVNALELDDSALYLCASSPSIGRQGYTFGSGTRLTVV.

The table lists this clone with a count of one. V and J are TRBV6-5 and TRBJ2-7; D might be TRBD1 (5 bases). V shed 6 bases and J shed 0 bases, with 15 bases lying between them. Germline CDR1 and CDR2: MNHEY and SVGAGI. This CDR3 region has 15 residues. CDR3 sequence reads: CASRPSDRYSYEQYF. Written as DNA, the CDR3 is TGTGCCAGCAGACCGAGCGACAGATACTCCTACGAGCAGTACTTC.

J is TRBJ2-5 and V is TRBV6-1; D perhaps matches TRBD1 (5 bases). CDR1 is MNHNS and CDR2 is SASEGT in the germline V gene. Trimming left V 5 bases short and J 2 bases short, with 15 bases between. The CDR3 runs 15 residues. CDR3 in amino acids: CASSRPGMEQETQYF. CDR3 nucleotides: TGTGCCAGCAGTCGACCAGGGATGGAACAAGAGACCCAGTACTTC.

This chain uses TRBV7-2 with TRBJ2-7; 9 nucleotides align to TRBD2. V was pared by 5 bases and J by 0 bases, with 11 bases of the junction left unmatched. CDR3 length equals 17 residues. Germline loops: CDR1 SGHTA, CDR2 FQGNSA. The CDR3 DNA reads TGTGCCAGCAGCCAAGGGTGGAGGACTAGCGTCTCCTACGAGCAGTACTTC. It translates to CASSQGWRTSVSYEQYF.

The chain is built from TRBV28 and TRBJ1-4, with TRBD1 matching over 10 bases. The CDR3 loop spans 12 amino acids. Germline V gene data show CDR1 as MDHEN and CDR2 as SYDVKM. The V segment lost 9 bases and the J segment 10 bases; nucleotides outside the gene matches: 5. CDR3 coding DNA: TGTGCCAGTGGGACAGGGGTGGGAAAACTGTTTTTT. Encoded protein: CASGTGVGKLFF.

This chain connects TRBV5-4 to TRBJ2-3; 9 nucleotides align to TRBD2. Germline V gives CDR1 SGHNT, CDR2 YYREEE (reference sequence). Trimming removed 4 bases from V and 2 bases from J; junction bases left unmatched: 11. The CDR3 extends over 17 amino acids. The CDR3 DNA reads TGTGCCAGCAGCGTGGCGGGTAGCGGGAGTATCACAGATACGCAGTATTTT. This encodes CASSVAGSGSITDTQYF. The full variable domain, rest sourced from reference TRBV5-4 and TRBJ2-3, is ETGVTQSPTHLIKTRGQQVTLRCSSQSGHNTVSWYQQALGQGPQFIFQYYREEENGRGNFPPRFSGLQFPNYSSELNVNALELDDSALYLCASSVAGSGSITDTQYFGPGTRLTVL.

CDR3 sequence: CASSYLAGTAFGELFF. The CDR3 DNA follows: TGTGCCAGCAGTTATCTTGCCGGGACCGCCTTCGGGGAGCTGTTTTTT. V is TRBV5-4 and J is TRBJ2-2; the D gene could be TRBD1 or TRBD2 (5 bases each). The CDR3 contains 16 residues. V was cut by 5 bases and J by 7 bases, with 21 bases left in between. Germline V lookup: CDR1 SGHNT, CDR2 YYREEE (reference sequence). Based on the CDR3 plus reference TRBV5-4 and TRBJ2-2, the full variable domain is ETGVTQSPTHLIKTRGQQVTLRCSSQSGHNTVSWYQQALGQGPQFIFQYYREEENGRGNFPPRFSGLQFPNYSSELNVNALELDDSALYLCASSYLAGTAFGELFFGEGSRLTVL.

The chain is built from TRBV6-5 and TRBJ2-3; 12 bases are a match to TRBD2. The junction had 6 bases not matched to a gene; V was cut back by 7 bases and J by 4 bases. Germline-derived CDR1 and CDR2 are MNHEY and SVGAGI. The CDR3 contains 15 residues. This chain's CDR3 is CASTATSGSADTQYF. DNA for the CDR3: TGTGCCAGCACCGCGACTAGCGGGAGCGCAGATACGCAGTATTTT.

The chain carries TRBV5-1 and TRBJ2-3; possibly TRBD1 for D (6 bases). The length of the CDR3 is 14 residues. V lost 3 bases, J lost 5 bases, and 13 bases lay in between. CDR1 is SGHRS and CDR2 is YFSETQ in the germline V gene. The CDR3 DNA follows: TGCGCCAGCAGCTCCAGGGACACAGGAGATACGCAGTATTTT. This sequence encodes CASSSRDTGDTQYF.

The chain has TRBV7-9 and TRBJ2-1; the D gene is possibly TRBD2 (6 bases). Germline assignment: CDR1 SEHNR and CDR2 FQNEAQ (reference sequence). Trimming removed 7 bases from V and 2 bases from J, with 12 bases in between. The CDR3 contains 14 residues. The CDR3 nucleotides are TGTGCCAGCACCAGGGACTCGACCTACAATGAGCAGTTCTTC. It is translated as CASTRDSTYNEQFF. The variable domain in full, completed from reference TRBV7-9 and TRBJ2-1, reads DTGVSQNPRHKITKRGQNVTFRCDPISEHNRLYWYRQTLGQGPEFLTYFQNEAQLEKSRLLSDRFSAERPKGSFSTLEIQRTEQGDSAMYLCASTRDSTYNEQFFGPGTRLTVL.

This sequence joins TRBV7-8 and TRBJ2-3; D is unresolved. Looked up from germline, CDR1 is SGHVS and CDR2 is FQNEAQ. This CDR3 contains 13 residues. Trimming took 4 bases from V and 1 from J, leaving 6 bases between them. The CDR3 DNA sequence: TGTGCCAGCAGCTCCCTAGGCACAGATACGCAGTATTTT. Translating gives CASSSLGTDTQYF.

The chain joins TRBV6-5 to TRBJ2-7; D call uncertain. The CDR3 length is 13 residues. Trimming cost V 2 bases and J 0 bases, with 5 bases left between them. Germline CDR1 and CDR2: MNHEY and SVGAGI. The chain's CDR3 is CASSYGVSYEQYF. CDR3 bases: TGTGCCAGCAGTTACGGGGTCTCCTACGAGCAGTACTTC.

The V and J genes are TRBV29-1 and TRBJ2-1; D is uncertain. Per the germline V gene, CDR1 is SQVTM and CDR2 is ANQGSEA. The V and J ends lost 0 bases and 7 bases respectively, with 10 bases between them. The length of the CDR3 is 13 residues. The CDR3 nucleotides read TGCAGCGTTGAAGAGGATTGGGGAAATGAGCAGTTCTTC. This sequence encodes CSVEEDWGNEQFF.

The chain recombines TRBV29-1 with TRBJ1-1, with TRBD1 as a possible D gene (5 bases). V was clipped by 8 bases and J by 4 bases, with 17 bases between them. CDR3 length equals 13 residues. Germline assignment: CDR1 SQVTM and CDR2 ANQGSEA. CDR3 bases: TGCAGCTCCAAGGGACGGGGGGGCACTGAAGCTTTCTTT. This encodes CSSKGRGGTEAFF. Using reference TRBV29-1 and TRBJ1-1 for the parts outside the CDR3, the full variable domain is SAVISQKPSRDICQRGTSLTIQCQVDSQVTMMFWYRQQPGQSLTLIATANQGSEATYESGFVIDKFPISRPNLTFSTLTVSNMSPEDSSIYLCSSKGRGGTEAFFGQGTRLTVV.

The chain uses TRBV6-5 and TRBJ2-7; D call uncertain. The CDR3 sequence is 13 residues long. V was pared by 2 bases and J by 4 bases, with 9 bases between. Germline assignment: CDR1 MNHEY and CDR2 SVGAGI. The CDR3 DNA reads TGTGCCAGCAGTTACAGTCCGCAATACGAGCAGTACTTC. Encoded protein: CASSYSPQYEQYF.